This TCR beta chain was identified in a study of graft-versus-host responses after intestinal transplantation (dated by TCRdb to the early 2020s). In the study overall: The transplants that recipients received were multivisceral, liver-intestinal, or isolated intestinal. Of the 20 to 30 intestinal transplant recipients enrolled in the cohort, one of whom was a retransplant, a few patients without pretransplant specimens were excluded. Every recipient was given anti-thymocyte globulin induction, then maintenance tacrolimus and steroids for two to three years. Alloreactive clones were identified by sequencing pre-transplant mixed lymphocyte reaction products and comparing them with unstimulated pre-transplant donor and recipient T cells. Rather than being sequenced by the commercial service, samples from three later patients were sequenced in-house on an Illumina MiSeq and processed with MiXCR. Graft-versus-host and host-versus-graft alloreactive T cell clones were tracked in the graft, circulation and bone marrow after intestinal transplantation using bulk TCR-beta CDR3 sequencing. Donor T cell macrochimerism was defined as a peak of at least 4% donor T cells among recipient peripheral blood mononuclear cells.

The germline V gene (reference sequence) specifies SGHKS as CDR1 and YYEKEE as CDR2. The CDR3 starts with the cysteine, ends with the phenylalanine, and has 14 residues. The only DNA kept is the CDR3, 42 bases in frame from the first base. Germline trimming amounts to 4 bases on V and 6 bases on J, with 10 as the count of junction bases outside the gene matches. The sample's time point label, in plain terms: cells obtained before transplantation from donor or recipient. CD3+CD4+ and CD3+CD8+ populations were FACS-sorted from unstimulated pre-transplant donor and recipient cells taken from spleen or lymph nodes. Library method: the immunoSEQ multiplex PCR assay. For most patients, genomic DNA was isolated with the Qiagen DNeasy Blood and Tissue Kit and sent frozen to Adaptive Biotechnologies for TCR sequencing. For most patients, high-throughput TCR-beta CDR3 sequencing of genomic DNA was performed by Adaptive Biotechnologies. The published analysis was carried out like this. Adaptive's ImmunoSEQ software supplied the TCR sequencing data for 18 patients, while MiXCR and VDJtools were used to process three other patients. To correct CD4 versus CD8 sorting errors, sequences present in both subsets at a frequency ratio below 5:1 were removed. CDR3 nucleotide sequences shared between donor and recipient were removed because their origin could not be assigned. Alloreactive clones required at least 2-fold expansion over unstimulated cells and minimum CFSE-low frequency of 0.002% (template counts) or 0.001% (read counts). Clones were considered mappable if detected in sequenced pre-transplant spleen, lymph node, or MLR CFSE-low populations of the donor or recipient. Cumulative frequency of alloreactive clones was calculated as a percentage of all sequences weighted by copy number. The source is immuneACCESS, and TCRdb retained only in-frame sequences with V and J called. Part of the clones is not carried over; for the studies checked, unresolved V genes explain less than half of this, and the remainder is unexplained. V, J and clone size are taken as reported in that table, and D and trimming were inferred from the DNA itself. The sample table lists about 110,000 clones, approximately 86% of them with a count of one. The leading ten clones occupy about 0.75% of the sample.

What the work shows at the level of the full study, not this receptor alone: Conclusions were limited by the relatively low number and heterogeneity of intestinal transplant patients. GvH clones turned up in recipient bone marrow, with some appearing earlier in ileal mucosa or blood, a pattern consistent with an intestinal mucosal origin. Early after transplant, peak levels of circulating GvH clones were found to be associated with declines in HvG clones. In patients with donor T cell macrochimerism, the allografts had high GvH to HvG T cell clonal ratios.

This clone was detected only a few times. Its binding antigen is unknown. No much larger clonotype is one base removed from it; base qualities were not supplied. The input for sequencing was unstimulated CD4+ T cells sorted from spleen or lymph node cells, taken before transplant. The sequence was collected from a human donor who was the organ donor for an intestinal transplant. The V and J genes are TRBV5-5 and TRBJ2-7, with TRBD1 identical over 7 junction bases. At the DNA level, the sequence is TGTGCCAGCAGCACGAGGGACAGAAGGCCCGAGCAGTACTTC. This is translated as CASSTRDRRPEQYF. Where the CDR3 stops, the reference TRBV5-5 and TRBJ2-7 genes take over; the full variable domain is DAGVTQSPTHLIKTRGQQVTLRCSPISGHKSVSWYQQVLGQGPQFIFQYYEKEERGRGNFPDRFSARQFPNYSSELNVNALLLGDSALYLCASSTRDRRPEQYFGPGTRLTVT.